Listed below are T cell receptor beta chains from one sample, sequenced in a study of cytomegalovirus exposure and HLA in healthy donors. Profiling relied on immunoSEQ multiplex PCR, and the TCRdb table lists in-frame clones only, not all of them. The sample contains tens of thousands of clones, about three quarters of which appear only once. Sequencing was done on a sample of PBMCs. Receptors were obtained from a young man in good health and CMV-seronegative. The conserved cysteine and the conserved F or W are not part of the CDR3 here. Fields, in order: CDR3 length, clone size, V gene, CDR3 protein. Clone size is not always given. Where it is, it says once, few, many or a class for expanded clones.

cdr3_length: 13
clone_size: .
v_call: TRBV2
cdr3_aa: ASKTSATKETEAF

cdr3_length: 12
clone_size: .
v_call: TRBV6-5
cdr3_aa: ASSYSGQTYEQY

cdr3_length: 13
clone_size: few
v_call: TRBV5-4
cdr3_aa: ASSLSARGKVEAF

cdr3_length: 13
clone_size: .
v_call: TRBV10-3
cdr3_aa: AISEPSEGTYEQF

cdr3_length: 10
clone_size: .
v_call: TRBV30
cdr3_aa: AWRKSEEKLF

cdr3_length: 13
clone_size: .
v_call: TRBV10-3
cdr3_aa: ATKILAGDPYEQY

cdr3_length: 12
clone_size: .
v_call: TRBV6-1
cdr3_aa: ASSEGTGVEKLF

cdr3_length: 12
clone_size: .
v_call: TRBV4-1
cdr3_aa: ASSQEPVLDTQY

cdr3_length: 12
clone_size: few
v_call: TRBV28
cdr3_aa: ASNNLREVTEAF

cdr3_length: 13
clone_size: few
v_call: TRBV7-8
cdr3_aa: ASSPKFLSGNTIY

cdr3_length: 13
clone_size: .
v_call: TRBV5-1
cdr3_aa: ASSLRGGGQETQY

cdr3_length: 12
clone_size: few
v_call: TRBV6-5
cdr3_aa: ASSRTSTNEKLF

cdr3_length: 13
clone_size: few
v_call: TRBV5-4
cdr3_aa: ASSSPSGSGNEQF

cdr3_length: 13
clone_size: .
v_call: TRBV5-1
cdr3_aa: ASSSGTSGIYEQY

cdr3_length: 12
clone_size: .
v_call: TRBV19
cdr3_aa: ASSTDRASYEQY

cdr3_length: 13
clone_size: few
v_call: TRBV6-5
cdr3_aa: ASSYRTGFNEKLF

cdr3_length: 16
clone_size: .
v_call: TRBV5-4
cdr3_aa: ASSSGTSWGGDTGELF

cdr3_length: 12
clone_size: .
v_call: TRBV28
cdr3_aa: ASSLDQVDQPQH

cdr3_length: 12
clone_size: .
v_call: TRBV7-8
cdr3_aa: ASSLGTATDTQY

cdr3_length: 9
clone_size: .
v_call: TRBV6-1
cdr3_aa: ASSLAGRGY

cdr3_length: 13
clone_size: .
v_call: TRBV6-1
cdr3_aa: ASSELATTPYEQY

cdr3_length: 13
clone_size: .
v_call: TRBV10-3
cdr3_aa: AIEAGSSGANVLT

cdr3_length: 11
clone_size: .
v_call: TRBV6-5
cdr3_aa: ASSSSQYQPQH

cdr3_length: 10
clone_size: .
v_call: TRBV6-1
cdr3_aa: ASMEGNQPQH

cdr3_length: 12
clone_size: few
v_call: TRBV4-3
cdr3_aa: ASSQETGMHEQY

cdr3_length: 13
clone_size: .
v_call: TRBV28
cdr3_aa: ASSQRQGSNYGYT

cdr3_length: 14
clone_size: .
v_call: TRBV7-2
cdr3_aa: ASSTLGTTLNYGYT